These T cell receptor beta chains were read from a single sample in a study of cytomegalovirus exposure and HLA in healthy donors. Produced via immunoSEQ multiplex PCR; TCRdb's table is partial and in-frame only. The table records under 150,000 clones, roughly four fifths of them present only once. Sequenced material: PBMCs. Receptor source: a woman in her thirties or forties in good health and CMV-seropositive. The CDR3 runs from the conserved cysteine through the conserved F or W. A D gene is named only where the DNA matches it firmly. Clone size appears in some rows only: once, few, many, or a class for an expanded clone.

J: TRBJ2-3; D: TRBD2; size: NA; V: TRBV5-1; length: 17; CDR3: CASSFGTSGESTDTQYF; DNA: TGCGCCAGCAGCTTCGGGACTAGCGGAGAGAGCACAGATACGCAGTATTTT
J: TRBJ2-1; D: TRBD2; size: few; V: TRBV7-3; length: 16; CDR3: CASSLSPAGVGNEQFF; DNA: TGTGCCAGCAGCTTATCCCCAGCGGGAGTAGGCAATGAGCAGTTCTTC
J: TRBJ2-1; D: NA; size: NA; V: TRBV14; length: 13; CDR3: CASSEVWFDEQFF; DNA: TGTGCCAGCAGTGAGGTGTGGTTCGATGAGCAGTTCTTC
J: TRBJ2-7; D: TRBD2; size: NA; V: TRBV13; length: 14; CDR3: CASSGGLAMHEQYF; DNA: TGTGCCAGCTCAGGGGGACTAGCGATGCACGAGCAGTACTTC
J: TRBJ2-3; D: NA; size: NA; V: TRBV6-1; length: 15; CDR3: CASSEDPPAADTQYF; DNA: TGTGCCAGCAGTGAAGACCCCCCCGCGGCAGATACGCAGTATTTT
J: TRBJ2-1; D: TRBD2; size: NA; V: TRBV7-2; length: 16; CDR3: CASSFLAGGSNNEQFF; DNA: TGTGCCAGCAGCTTTTTAGCGGGAGGATCTAACAATGAGCAGTTCTTC
J: TRBJ2-7; D: NA; size: NA; V: TRBV6-5; length: 12; CDR3: CASSRDSFEQYF; DNA: TGTGCCAGCAGCCGCGACAGCTTCGAGCAGTACTTC
J: TRBJ2-2; D: TRBD1; size: NA; V: TRBV7-2; length: 15; CDR3: CASSLGDRNTGELFF; DNA: TGTGCCAGCAGCTTAGGGGACAGGAACACCGGGGAGCTGTTTTTT
J: TRBJ1-2; D: NA; size: NA; V: TRBV11-2; length: 17; CDR3: CASSLDGSTWGYYGYTF; DNA: TGTGCCAGCAGCTTAGATGGCTCGACGTGGGGCTACTATGGCTACACCTTC
J: TRBJ1-2; D: TRBD1; size: NA; V: TRBV7-2; length: 13; CDR3: CASSIDREHGYTF; DNA: TGTGCCAGCAGCATCGACAGGGAACATGGCTACACCTTC
J: TRBJ1-2; D: NA; size: NA; V: TRBV6-1; length: 15; CDR3: CASREGTAPNYGYTF; DNA: TGTGCCAGCAGAGAGGGAACCGCACCTAACTATGGCTACACCTTC
J: TRBJ2-7; D: TRBD2; size: NA; V: TRBV11-3; length: 13; CDR3: CASSSGGLYEQYF; DNA: TGTGCCAGCAGCTCGGGGGGGCTGTACGAGCAGTACTTC
J: TRBJ2-7; D: NA; size: NA; V: TRBV7-8; length: 13; CDR3: CASRGGGAYEQYF; DNA: TGTGCCAGCCGGGGAGGGGGAGCCTACGAGCAGTACTTC
J: TRBJ1-1; D: NA; size: NA; V: TRBV28; length: 13; CDR3: CASSLMRHTEAFF; DNA: TGTGCCAGCAGTTTAATGCGGCACACTGAAGCTTTCTTT
J: TRBJ2-7; D: NA; size: NA; V: TRBV28; length: 12; CDR3: CASSWASYEQYF; DNA: TGTGCCAGCAGTTGGGCCTCCTACGAGCAGTACTTC
J: TRBJ2-5; D: TRBD1; size: NA; V: TRBV5-1; length: 15; CDR3: CASSLARDSQETQYF; DNA: TGCGCCAGCAGCTTGGCTAGGGACAGCCAAGAGACCCAGTACTTC
J: TRBJ2-5; D: NA; size: NA; V: TRBV5-6; length: 12; CDR3: CASSLGVGEQYF; DNA: TGTGCCAGCAGCTTGGGGGTCGGGGAGCAGTACTTC
J: TRBJ2-4; D: NA; size: NA; V: TRBV10-2; length: 16; CDR3: CASSPNTGKSKNIQYF; DNA: TGCGCCAGCAGTCCAAACACAGGGAAGTCCAAAAACATTCAGTACTTC
J: TRBJ1-5; D: NA; size: NA; V: TRBV21-1; length: 16; CDR3: CASSILDRGYNQPQHF; DNA: TGTGCCAGCAGCATTTTGGACAGGGGATACAATCAGCCCCAGCATTTT
J: TRBJ2-4; D: TRBD1; size: once; V: TRBV5-1; length: 13; CDR3: CASSLGQGNIQYF; DNA: TGCGCCAGCAGCTTGGGACAGGGCAACATTCAGTACTTC
J: TRBJ1-1; D: TRBD1; size: NA; V: TRBV29-1; length: 14; CDR3: CSVERGQGNTEAFF; DNA: TGCAGCGTTGAAAGGGGACAGGGGAACACTGAAGCTTTCTTT
J: TRBJ1-5; D: NA; size: once; V: TRBV5-4; length: 18; CDR3: CASSLGGSGGRSNQPQHF; DNA: TGTGCCAGCAGCTTGGGGGGCTCGGGGGGAAGGAGCAATCAGCCCCAGCATTTT
J: TRBJ2-1; D: NA; size: NA; V: TRBV4-3; length: 15; CDR3: CASSQGPGSYNEQFF; DNA: TGCGCCAGCAGCCAAGGCCCGGGCTCCTACAATGAGCAGTTCTTC
J: TRBJ1-1; D: NA; size: NA; V: TRBV5-4; length: 15; CDR3: CASSLDGQENTEAFF; DNA: TGTGCCAGCAGCTTGGACGGCCAGGAGAACACTGAAGCTTTCTTT
J: TRBJ2-6; D: TRBD1; size: NA; V: TRBV4-2; length: 16; CDR3: CASSQRQGSGANVLTF; DNA: TGTGCCAGCAGCCAAAGACAGGGATCTGGGGCCAACGTCCTGACTTTC
J: TRBJ2-5; D: TRBD1; size: NA; V: TRBV2; length: 15; CDR3: CASNVRDRGLDAQYF; DNA: TGTGCCAGCAATGTTCGGGACAGGGGCCTAGATGCCCAGTACTTC
J: TRBJ1-1; D: NA; size: NA; V: TRBV9; length: 14; CDR3: CASSVGGRGTEAFF; DNA: TGTGCCAGCAGCGTAGGGGGCAGGGGCACTGAAGCTTTCTTT
J: TRBJ1-1; D: TRBD1; size: once; V: TRBV5-6; length: 14; CDR3: CASSFGTGGTEAFF; DNA: TGTGCCAGCAGCTTCGGGACAGGGGGGACTGAAGCTTTCTTT
J: TRBJ1-1; D: NA; size: NA; V: TRBV9; length: 15; CDR3: CASSVAISGDTEAFF; DNA: TGTGCCAGCAGCGTAGCTATCTCAGGGGACACTGAAGCTTTCTTT
J: TRBJ2-7; D: TRBD1; size: NA; V: TRBV7-8; length: 14; CDR3: CASSLGSGGYEQYF; DNA: TGTGCCAGCAGCTTAGGGTCAGGGGGCTACGAGCAGTACTTC
J: TRBJ2-5; D: TRBD2; size: NA; V: TRBV28; length: 13; CDR3: CASRGRGQETQYF; DNA: TGTGCCAGCAGGGGGCGGGGGCAAGAGACCCAGTACTTC
J: TRBJ2-1; D: TRBD2; size: NA; V: TRBV9; length: 17; CDR3: CASSTSGLLSSYNEQFF; DNA: TGTGCCAGCAGCACCTCGGGACTACTCAGCTCCTACAATGAGCAGTTCTTC
J: TRBJ2-3; D: NA; size: NA; V: TRBV11-2; length: 14; CDR3: CASSLGGSTDTQYF; DNA: TGTGCCAGCAGCTTAGGGGGCTCCACAGATACGCAGTATTTT